The TCR beta chain under discussion was sequenced for a study of T-cell reconstitution after alpha-beta-depleted transplantation in children. Study findings and constraints: T cells produced anew were the main source of T-cell counts and diversity one year after transplant. Surviving recipient T cells and intrathymic progenitors accounted for some patients' high TCRbeta diversity at day 60. Expanded clones from the graft, numbering several hundred, reportedly supplied alpha-beta T cells about two months after transplant.

In regard to this clonotype: What it binds is unknown.

Molecular barcoding with unique molecular identifiers was used for the TCRbeta library. TCRdb ran MiXCR on the PCR reads and lists one entry per CDR3 protein. The sample includes some 260,000 distinct CDR3 sequences, roughly a quarter seen only once; the top ten take about 4.8%. The CDR3 covers 15 residues. Germline CDR1 is ENHRY and CDR2 is SYGVKD. The V segment lost 2 bases and the J segment 9 bases; nucleotides outside the gene matches: 7. The V call is TRBV10-3, the J call TRBJ1-6; 7 bases align to TRBD1. The origin of this receptor is a female patient between 2 and 10 years old who had a stem cell transplant for congenital amegakaryocytic thrombocytopenia, so the T cells may come from the graft donor. The sequencing used PBMCs, mostly from graft donor cells, collected 360 days after TCRalphabeta/CD19-depleted stem cell transplant. CDR3 sequence reads: CAISETQGFVSPLHF. The CDR3 nucleotides read TGTGCCATCAGTGAGACACAGGGGTTTGTTTCACCCCTCCACTTT.